The rows below give T cell receptor beta chains drawn from one sample of a study of cytomegalovirus exposure and HLA in healthy donors. Data came from immunoSEQ multiplex PCR; TCRdb stores just in-frame clones and leaves some out. The sample records some 160,000 clones, roughly 85% being singletons. Sequences were obtained from PBMCs. These receptors originate from a male donor in good health and CMV-seronegative. Each CDR3 is given with its conserved first and last residue. Each record gives: V gene, clone size, J gene, D gene, CDR3 DNA, CDR3 protein. D genes are given only for firm matches. Clone size is shown for a subset of rows, as once, few, many or a class of expanded clone.

>TRBV19|.|TRBJ2-1|.
TGTGCCAGTAGCGGGAGTCTCAATGAGCAGTTCTTC
CASSGSLNEQFF
>TRBV27|.|TRBJ2-7|.
TGTGCCAGCAGTCCCAACCGGGAATCCTACGAGCAGTACTTC
CASSPNRESYEQYF
>TRBV4-1|.|TRBJ1-6|TRBD1
TGCGCCAGCAGCCCCCTAGGGACAGGGAGCGGTTCACCCCTCCACTTT
CASSPLGTGSGSPLHF
>TRBV7-6|.|TRBJ2-3|TRBD2
TGTGCCAGCAGCTCCCCCCGACTAGCGGGGGGGCTGGATACGCAGTATTTT
CASSSPRLAGGLDTQYF
>TRBV27|.|TRBJ1-5|.
TGTGCCAGCCGGGGAGGGTCGGTTGGGGGCGGCAATCAGCCCCAGCATTTT
CASRGGSVGGGNQPQHF
>TRBV7-9|.|TRBJ2-5|TRBD1
TGTGCCAGCAGCTTAATTGTGGGGGCAGGGACAGACTCGGAGACCCAGTACTTC
CASSLIVGAGTDSETQYF
>TRBV7-8|.|TRBJ2-5|.
TGTGCCAGCAGCGGCCGGACGGGGGTGACCCAGTACTTC
CASSGRTGVTQYF
>TRBV6-5|.|TRBJ2-1|TRBD1
TGTGCCAGCAGTTACCTTCGGGACAGGGGGCAGTTCTTC
CASSYLRDRGQFF
>TRBV7-9|.|TRBJ1-4|.
TGTGCCAGCAGCTTAGGGACTCGAATAAGTGATGAAAAACTGTTTTTT
CASSLGTRISDEKLFF
>TRBV6-1|.|TRBJ1-1|TRBD1
TGTGCCAGCAGTGACAGCGTCGACAGGGGCACTGAAGCTTTCTTT
CASSDSVDRGTEAFF
>TRBV5-1|.|TRBJ2-5|.
TGCGCCAGCAGTTTCTTGGGAGGAACGGGCGGGTACTTC
CASSFLGGTGGYF
>TRBV2|.|TRBJ2-1|.
TGTGCCAGCAGTGTCCTGAAGGGGGGGAACTCCTACAATGAGCAGTTCTTC
CASSVLKGGNSYNEQFF
>TRBV6-6|.|TRBJ1-1|.
TGTGCCAGCAGTTATCTCTCAGGGGACGAAGCTTTCTTT
CASSYLSGDEAFF
>TRBV7-6|.|TRBJ1-2|TRBD1
TGTGCCAGCAGCCCGAGGACAGGGTTTTATGGCTACACCTTC
CASSPRTGFYGYTF
>TRBV29-1|.|TRBJ1-1|.
TGCAGCAGCCAGGGTTATAACACTGAAGCTTTCTTT
CSSQGYNTEAFF
>TRBV7-3|.|TRBJ2-1|TRBD2
TGTGCCAGCAGCTTACGCCAAAGGCTTCTAGCGGCCTCCTACAATGAGCAGTTCTTC
CASSLRQRLLAASYNEQFF
>TRBV5-1|.|TRBJ2-1|TRBD2
TGCGCCAGCAGCCACCCCGGGGGGGGCCTTGGCAATGAGCAGTTCTTC
CASSHPGGGLGNEQFF
>TRBV4-1|.|TRBJ2-5|TRBD2
TGCGCCAGCAGCCAAGATTCGGGCGGGGGGGGAGAGACCCAGTACTTC
CASSQDSGGGGETQYF
>TRBV18|.|TRBJ1-1|.
TGTGCCAGCTCACCCGCATCAGGGATTTCTGAAGCTTTCTTT
CASSPASGISEAFF
>TRBV19|.|TRBJ1-5|TRBD1
TGTGCCAGTAGAATTAAAGGGACAGCCAATCAGCCCCAGCATTTT
CASRIKGTANQPQHF
>TRBV5-1|.|TRBJ2-3|TRBD2
TGCGCCAGCAGCTTGGGGACCGGGGGGGGCCGAGATACGCAGTATTTT
CASSLGTGGGRDTQYF
>TRBV6-1|.|TRBJ1-2|.
TGTGCCAGCACCCTCCGGGACAAGGATGGCTACACCTTC
CASTLRDKDGYTF
>TRBV25-1|.|TRBJ2-7|TRBD1
TGTGCCAGCAGTGAGGGACAGGGGGCCCACGAGCAGTACTTC
CASSEGQGAHEQYF
>TRBV5-1|.|TRBJ2-3|TRBD2
TGCGCCAGCAGCTCGGAAAGGACTAGCGGGATTATTCCTTCTAGCACAGATACGCAGTATTTT
CASSSERTSGIIPSSTDTQYF
>TRBV7-9|.|TRBJ2-1|TRBD2
TGTTCCAGCAGCTTAGTCCTAGCGGGGGTAAACAATGAGCAGTTCTTC
CSSSLVLAGVNNEQFF
>TRBV4-1|.|TRBJ1-2|.
TGCGCCAGCAGCCAAGGGACAGCCCGAGGAGAGTACTATGGCTACACCTTC
CASSQGTARGEYYGYTF
>TRBV4-1|.|TRBJ1-5|TRBD1
TGCGCCAGCAGCGAAAGACAGGGGAGTAATCAGCCCCAGCATTTT
CASSERQGSNQPQHF
>TRBV2|.|TRBJ2-3|.
TGTGCCAGCAGTGAAGCTTGGGGGACACCTGATACGCAGTATTTT
CASSEAWGTPDTQYF
>TRBV9|.|TRBJ2-3|TRBD1
TGTGCCAGCAGCGTAGCAAGGGCCGGGACAGGGGGGGCAGATACGCAGTATTTT
CASSVARAGTGGADTQYF
>TRBV7-2|.|TRBJ2-5|.
TGTGCCAGCAGCTTAAGCGGAGCCCCCCGGGAGACCCAGTACTTC
CASSLSGAPRETQYF
>TRBV27|.|TRBJ2-7|.
TGTGCCAGCAGTTTTGACACATCCTACGAGCAGTACTTC
CASSFDTSYEQYF
>TRBV6-5|.|TRBJ1-2|.
TGTGCCAGCAGTTCACTAGTTAACTATGGCTACACCTTC
CASSSLVNYGYTF
>TRBV7-3|.|TRBJ1-1|.
TGTGCCAGCAGGGGGGGGGCTGGGACTGAAGCTTTCTTT
CASRGGAGTEAFF
>TRBV6-5|.|TRBJ2-2|.
TGTGCCAGCAGTTACTCCGGGTCGGCTACCGGGGAGCTGTTTTTT
CASSYSGSATGELFF
>TRBV19|.|TRBJ1-1|.
TGTGCCAGTAGTACCGCTACAGGGATTTCCCGGGGCACTGAAGCTTTCTTT
CASSTATGISRGTEAFF
>TRBV9|once|TRBJ2-1|.
TGTGCCAGCAGCGTAGGTCTTTCGGGGGAGCGATCCAATGAGCAGTTCTTC
CASSVGLSGERSNEQFF
>TRBV19|few|TRBJ1-5|TRBD1
TGTGCCAGCCGGGACAGGAACCCTTATAGCAATCAGCCCCAGCATTTT
CASRDRNPYSNQPQHF
>TRBV9|few|TRBJ1-1|TRBD1
TGTGCCAGCAGCGTGGGGACAGGGACAACCGTGGCTTTCTTT
CASSVGTGTTVAFF
>TRBV7-3|.|TRBJ1-6|.
TGTGCCAGCAGTCTAAAAACAGGAAGTTCACCCCTCCACTTT
CASSLKTGSSPLHF
>TRBV5-1|.|TRBJ1-2|TRBD1
TGCGCCAGCAGCTTGACAGGGGATAACTATGGCTACACCTTC
CASSLTGDNYGYTF
>TRBV29-1|.|TRBJ2-1|.
TGCAGCGTTTACCCTACAGGGAGCTCCTACAATGAGCAGTTCTTC
CSVYPTGSSYNEQFF
>TRBV5-1|.|TRBJ2-7|TRBD1
TGCGCCAGCAGCATCTCCTTGACAGGGGGCACCTACGAGCAGTACTTC
CASSISLTGGTYEQYF
>TRBV13|.|TRBJ2-2|TRBD2
TGTGCCAGCAGCTTACGCGGGAGCTCGGCCGGGGAGCTGTTTTTT
CASSLRGSSAGELFF
>TRBV5-1|once|TRBJ2-2|TRBD1
TGCGCCAGCAGTAATGGACAGGGATTGGCCGGGGAGCTGTTTTTT
CASSNGQGLAGELFF
>TRBV7-2|.|TRBJ1-1|TRBD1
TGTGCCAGCAGCTTATATTTGACCGGGACAGGAACGAACACTGAAGCTTTCTTT
CASSLYLTGTGTNTEAFF
>TRBV6-1|.|TRBJ1-5|.
TGTGCCAGCAGTGCCATATTGACAAAAGTTAGCAATCAGCCCCAGCATTTT
CASSAILTKVSNQPQHF
>TRBV7-2|once|TRBJ2-1|.
TGTGCCAGCAGCTTAGTTCTCTCCGGGGGGCTATACAATGAGCAGTTCTTC
CASSLVLSGGLYNEQFF